These 23 T cell receptor beta chains came from one sample sequenced in a study of cytomegalovirus exposure and HLA in healthy donors. Primers included in the PCR were 60 Vbeta and 13 Jbeta primers. The assay was immunoSEQ multiplex PCR, and TCRdb's table has in-frame clones only and misses some. The data hold 100,000 to 150,000 clones, with around 81% observed a single time. The sample taken for sequencing was PBMCs. These TCRs come from a young man in good health and CMV-seronegative.

This chain connects TRBV12-5 to TRBJ2-1; D is unclear. V was trimmed by 4 bases and J by 4 bases, leaving 14 bases between them. Germline loops: CDR1 LGHNT, CDR2 FRNRAP. This CDR3 contains 15 residues. The CDR3 loop is CASGSSSRLYNEQFF. The CDR3 nucleotides are TGTGCTAGTGGTTCGTCCTCCCGACTTTACAATGAGCAGTTCTTC.

The V and J genes are TRBV27 and TRBJ1-5; D may be TRBD1 (5 bases). Germline CDR1 is MNHEY and CDR2 is SMNVEV (reference sequence). CDR3 length: 15 residues. The V and J ends lost 2 bases and 2 bases respectively, with 10 bases between them. The CDR3 DNA reads TGTGCCAGCAGTTTAACTGGGGGGGGCAATCAGCCCCAGCATTTT. It encodes CASSLTGGGNQPQHF.

The J gene is TRBJ2-7, the V gene TRBV4-3, with 8 bases identical to TRBD1. Trimming cost V 6 bases and J 0 bases; bases outside gene matches: 1. The CDR3 is made up of 13 amino acids. Germline V gene lookup returns CDR1 LGHNA and CDR2 YSLEER. The CDR3 DNA reads TGCGCCAGCAGGGACAGGGTCTCCTACGAGCAGTACTTC. This sequence encodes CASRDRVSYEQYF.

Only one count was recorded for this clone. The chain has TRBV2 and TRBJ2-7; D gene uncertain. Germline V gene data show CDR1 as SNHLY and CDR2 as FYNNEI. This CDR3 has 12 residues. The ends were cut back, 7 bases at V and 3 bases at J, with 10 bases in the middle. CDR3 in DNA: TGTGCCAGCACCGACACAAACTACGAGCAGTACTTC. Translation gives CASTDTNYEQYF.

The chain is built from TRBV4-1 and TRBJ2-2; 7 bases map to TRBD1. Trimming removed 4 bases from V and 7 bases from J; junction bases left unmatched: 21. The germline V gene has CDR1 MGHRA and CDR2 YSYEKL. The CDR3 spans 19 residues. The CDR3 spells CASSPRSLRGPRGDGELFF. CDR3 bases: TGCGCCAGCAGCCCCCGATCGTTGAGGGGGCCCCGGGGAGACGGGGAGCTGTTTTTT.

The chain carries TRBV9 and TRBJ2-5, with 9 nucleotides matching TRBD2. The V gene's germline CDR1 is SGDLS and CDR2 YYNGEE. V shed 0 bases and J 5 bases; nucleotides not matched to a gene: 14. This CDR3 spans 18 amino acids. CDR3 sequence reads: CASSVEQKAGGRKETQYF. DNA of the CDR3: TGTGCCAGCAGCGTAGAACAGAAAGCGGGGGGTCGCAAGGAGACCCAGTACTTC.

This chain links TRBV7-2 with TRBJ2-7; D not resolved. V was clipped by 5 bases and J by 4 bases, with 6 bases between them. The CDR3 loop spans 11 amino acids. Germline V gives CDR1 SGHTA, CDR2 FQGNSA. As DNA, the CDR3 is TGTGCCAGCAGCGGCAAATACGAGCAGTACTTC. Translation: CASSGKYEQYF.

The J gene is TRBJ2-7, the V gene TRBV19, with 11 bases matching TRBD1. Germline-derived CDR1 and CDR2 are LNHDA and SQIVND (reference sequence). The CDR3 has 15 amino acids. V was pared by 10 bases and J by 0 bases, with 8 bases of the junction left unmatched. The CDR3 spells CAIPPGQGGSYEQYF. CDR3 coding DNA: TGTGCCATACCGCCGGGACAGGGGGGCTCCTACGAGCAGTACTTC.

This clone showed up just once. Other DNA sequences in this specimen translate into the identical CDR3. V usage is TRBV4-3 and J usage is TRBJ2-7; TRBD2 might be the D (5 bases). Germline assignment: CDR1 LGHNA and CDR2 YSLEER. This CDR3 contains 14 residues. V dropped 1 base and J dropped 2 bases, with 9 bases sitting between them. The CDR3 nucleotides are TGCGCCAGCAGCCAAGGAACGGGAACCTACGAGCAGTACTTC. Its translation: CASSQGTGTYEQYF.

The CDR3 here is CASSSSGGYMDEQFF. For the CDR3, the DNA is TGTGCCAGCAGTTCTAGCGGGGGGTATATGGATGAGCAGTTCTTC. This chain joins TRBV6-7 and TRBJ2-1, with TRBD2 identical over 11 bases. TRBV6-7 is an ORF, with its function uncertain. The CDR3 spans 15 residues. V lost 4 bases and J lost 8; bases outside the gene matches: 7.

The chain links TRBV4-3 to TRBJ2-5, with 7 bases identical to TRBD1. The CDR3 runs to 16 residues. V gave up 4 bases and J gave up 5 bases; unmatched junction bases: 13. Germline assignment: CDR1 LGHNA and CDR2 YSLEER. The CDR3 DNA sequence: TGCGCCAGCAGCCCTAAAACAGGGGCCTCTTGGGAGACCCAGTACTTC. Its protein is CASSPKTGASWETQYF.

The V call is TRBV10-3, the J call TRBJ1-5; 8 bases are a match to TRBD1. CDR3 length: 15 amino acids. With 5 bases clipped from V and 1 base from J, the junction kept 4 bases outside the gene matches. Germline loops: CDR1 ENHRY, CDR2 SYGVKD. The CDR3: CAISPHRGSNQPQHF. CDR3 bases: TGTGCCATCAGTCCCCACAGGGGGAGCAATCAGCCCCAGCATTTT.

V gene TRBV27 combines with J gene TRBJ2-6, with a tentative D call TRBD1 (6 bases). The CDR3 loop spans 16 amino acids. Germline V gene lookup returns CDR1 MNHEY and CDR2 SMNVEV (reference sequence). V lost 5 bases and J lost 0, with 11 bases in between. CDR3 loop: CASSTYRASGANVLTF. The CDR3 DNA follows: TGTGCCAGCAGTACCTACAGGGCCTCTGGGGCCAACGTCCTGACTTTC.

The rearrangement links TRBV6-1 to TRBJ1-1; D is unresolved. Germline values: CDR1 MNHNS, CDR2 SASEGT. The CDR3 length is 13 residues. The V and J ends lost 8 bases and 0 bases respectively, with 10 bases between them. CDR3 residues: CASPGAMNTEAFF. The CDR3 DNA reads TGTGCCAGCCCGGGAGCGATGAACACTGAAGCTTTCTTT.

The V call is TRBV14, the J call TRBJ1-2, with 7 positions matching TRBD1. Germline assignment: CDR1 SGHDN and CDR2 FVKESK. After removal of 4 bases from V and 4 bases from J, the junction contained 6 bases not matched to a gene. CDR3 length: 14 residues. The CDR3 reads CASSPTGTAYGYTF. Written as DNA, the CDR3 is TGTGCCAGCAGCCCCACCGGGACAGCCTATGGCTACACCTTC.

The chain recombines TRBV4-3 with TRBJ1-2; D perhaps matches TRBD1 (6 bases). The germline V and J ends were trimmed by 7 bases and 8 bases, with 14 bases remaining between them. CDR3 length: 12 amino acids. The V gene's germline CDR1 is LGHNA and CDR2 YSLEER. The CDR3 loop is CASNGGARGYTF. CDR3 in DNA: TGCGCCAGCAATGGGGGCGCTCGCGGCTACACCTTC.

The chain carries TRBV5-1 and TRBJ1-1, with 7 positions matching TRBD1. The germline V gene has CDR1 SGHRS and CDR2 YFSETQ. This CDR3 spans 16 amino acids. The ends lost 6 bases at V and 7 bases at J; junction bases unmatched: 18. The CDR3: CASIRGPSGGDGEAFF. The CDR3 region has the DNA TGCGCCAGCATAAGGGGGCCCTCTGGCGGTGACGGTGAAGCTTTCTTT.

This chain joins TRBV28 and TRBJ1-6; 7 nucleotides line up with TRBD1. This CDR3 is 14 amino acids long. In germline, CDR1 is MDHEN, CDR2 SYDVKM. V shed 7 bases, J shed 5 bases, and the junction held 5 bases outside the gene matches. The CDR3 here is CASIGQVNNSPLHF. CDR3 coding DNA: TGTGCCAGCATCGGACAGGTGAATAATTCACCCCTCCACTTT.

The V call is TRBV6-5, the J call TRBJ2-7, with D perhaps matching TRBD2 (6 bases). Germline V gives CDR1 MNHEY, CDR2 SVGAGI. This CDR3 spans 15 amino acids. Trimming removed 5 bases from V and 1 base from J, with 15 bases in between. The CDR3 DNA follows: TGTGCCAGCAGTGCTTGGGGGGAACTATCCTACGAGCAGTACTTC. Translation gives CASSAWGELSYEQYF.

J is TRBJ1-1 and V is TRBV27; D may be TRBD1 (6 bases). The V end was cut by 4 bases, the J end by 0 bases, with 9 bases between. The CDR3 extends over 14 amino acids. Germline loops: CDR1 MNHEY, CDR2 SMNVEV (reference sequence). The CDR3 nucleotides read TGTGCCAGCAGTTCCGGACAGATGAACACTGAAGCTTTCTTT. Protein product: CASSSGQMNTEAFF.

This clone was counted a single time. The rearrangement uses TRBV14 and TRBJ1-2; the D is unclear. Deletions cut 0 bases from V and 0 bases from J, with 11 bases between. CDR1 is SGHDN and CDR2 is FVKESK in the germline V gene. The CDR3 spans 16 residues. The CDR3 reads CASSQDGTAPNYGYTF. In nucleotides, the CDR3 is TGTGCCAGCAGCCAAGATGGTACAGCCCCTAACTATGGCTACACCTTC.

This clone was seen a single time. This rearrangement joins TRBV10-2 to TRBJ1-6; TRBD1 is a possible D gene (6 bases). V gave up 6 bases and J gave up 3 bases, with 15 bases separating them. Germline V gene sequence: CDR1 WSHSY, CDR2 SAAADI. The length of the CDR3 is 16 residues. The CDR3 DNA reads as TGCGCCAGCAGAACAGGACAGACAAACTATAATTCACCCCTCCACTTT. This codes for CASRTGQTNYNSPLHF.

This clone has just a few counts. The junction and the germline gene differ at one end; a read error may be behind it. The rearrangement joins TRBV5-4 to TRBJ2-7; D may be TRBD2 (5 bases). The CDR3 spans 12 residues. CDR1 and CDR2 (germline): SGHNT, YYREEE (reference sequence). The CDR3 region has the DNA TGTGCCAGCAGCTTTCAACCGGGAACTCTCCTCTTC. Residues: CASSFQPGTLLF. Variable domain in full (rest from reference TRBV5-4 and TRBJ2-7): ETGVTQSPTHLIKTRGQQVTLRCSSQSGHNTVSWYQQALGQGPQFIFQYYREEENGRGNFPPRFSGLQFPNYSSELNVNALELDDSALYLCASSFQPGTLLFGPGTRLTVT.